Listed here are 26 T cell receptor beta chains from one sample, sequenced in a study of graft-versus-host responses after intestinal transplantation. This table comes from immunoSEQ multiplex PCR, and its TCRdb copy is limited to in-frame clones, with some not included. The sample shows around 76,000 clones, approximately 96% of them seen only once. No antigen is known for these receptors. The sample consisted of unstimulated CD8+ T cells sorted from spleen or lymph node cells, taken before intestinal transplant. The receptors originated from a human donor who received an intestinal transplant.

The chain combines TRBV5-1 with TRBJ2-5; D may be TRBD2 (5 bases). Germline V CDR1 and CDR2: SGHRS, YFSETQ. V was cut by 4 bases and J by 1 base, with 14 bases left in between. The CDR3 is made up of 15 amino acids. CDR3 sequence: CASSHRDGSQETQYF. CDR3 nucleotides: TGCGCCAGCAGCCACCGAGATGGGAGCCAAGAGACCCAGTACTTC.

This CDR3 reads CASSSPGLAGVEQFF. The DNA of the CDR3 is TGCGCCAGCAGCTCACCAGGACTAGCGGGAGTTGAGCAGTTCTTC. V is TRBV5-1 and J is TRBJ2-1, with 13 bases matching TRBD2. With V trimmed by 3 bases and J by 9 bases, 6 bases remained unmatched. The CDR3 consists of 15 residues. Germline loops: CDR1 SGHRS, CDR2 YFSETQ. Together with reference TRBV5-1 and TRBJ2-1, the CDR3 gives the full variable domain: KAGVTQTPRYLIKTRGQQVTLSCSPISGHRSVSWYQQTPGQGLQFLFEYFSETQRNKGNFPGRFSGRQFSNSRSEMNVSTLELGDSALYLCASSSPGLAGVEQFFGPGTRLTVL.

The V call is TRBV6-1, the J call TRBJ1-2; D is unresolved. Germline CDR1 is MNHNS and CDR2 is SASEGT. The ends were cut back, 2 bases at V and 5 bases at J, with 15 bases in the middle. CDR3 length: 15 amino acids. The CDR3 DNA sequence: TGTGCCAGCAGTGAATTTGCGGGTCCGGGATATGGCTACACCTTC. Translation: CASSEFAGPGYGYTF.

The chain employs TRBV4-1 and TRBJ1-1; 10 positions agree with TRBD1. The CDR3 runs 14 residues. Germline loops: CDR1 MGHRA, CDR2 YSYEKL. J lost 8 bases, V lost 4 bases, and 7 bases had no gene match. The CDR3: CASSPGQGTAEAFF. CDR3 bases: TGCGCCAGCAGCCCGGGACAGGGGACGGCCGAAGCTTTCTTT.

The chain is built from TRBV11-2 and TRBJ1-2; 7 bases fit TRBD1. CDR3 length: 13 amino acids. The ends lost 1 base at V and 8 bases at J; junction bases unmatched: 4. Looked up from germline, CDR1 is SGHAT and CDR2 is FQNNGV. CDR3 protein: CASSLVTGRGYTF. CDR3 nucleotide sequence: TGTGCCAGCAGCTTAGTGACAGGGAGGGGCTACACCTTC. Variable domain in full (rest from reference TRBV11-2 and TRBJ1-2): EAGVAQSPRYKIIEKRQSVAFWCNPISGHATLYWYQQILGQGPKLLIQFQNNGVVDDSQLPKDRFSAERLKGVDSTLKIQPAKLEDSAVYLCASSLVTGRGYTFGSGTRLTVV.

This chain joins TRBV30 and TRBJ1-5; D gene unclear. V gave up 1 base and J gave up 1 base, with 8 bases separating them. The CDR3 loop spans 14 amino acids. Germline V gene lookup returns CDR1 GTSNPN and CDR2 SVGIG (reference sequence). This CDR3 reads CAWSGRTSNQPQHF. In nucleotides, the CDR3 is TGTGCCTGGAGTGGGCGGACGAGCAATCAGCCCCAGCATTTT.

The chain joins TRBV2 to TRBJ2-7; possible D gene TRBD2, 6 bases. Germline loops: CDR1 SNHLY, CDR2 FYNNEI. This CDR3 comprises 15 residues. V was trimmed by 8 bases and J by 2 bases, leaving 19 bases between them. In nucleotides, the CDR3 is TGTGCCAGCGAATCCCCTAGGGGAGGACCCTACGAGCAGTACTTC. Its translation is CASESPRGGPYEQYF.

This rearrangement joins TRBV7-7 to TRBJ2-6; D possibly corresponds to TRBD2 (6 bases). In germline, CDR1 is SSHAT, CDR2 FNYEAQ (reference sequence). The V and J ends lost 5 bases and 0 bases respectively, with 11 bases between them. The CDR3 sequence is 16 residues long. The CDR3 spells CASSPWGDSGANVLTF. For the CDR3, the DNA is TGTGCCAGCAGCCCGTGGGGGGACTCTGGGGCCAACGTCCTGACTTTC.

The J gene is TRBJ2-6, the V gene TRBV5-4; D uncertain. This CDR3 is built from 16 residues. Germline CDR1 SGHNT, CDR2 YYREEE (reference sequence). The V and J ends lost 0 bases and 4 bases respectively, with 11 bases between them. CDR3 nucleotides: TGTGCCAGCAGCTTGGGCCATTCGAGAGGGGCCAACGTCCTGACTTTC. Translating gives CASSLGHSRGANVLTF.

To note about this clone: At one of its ends the junction is not consistent with the germline gene, which may arise from a read error. V gene TRBV11-3 combines with J gene TRBJ2-7; 9 bases map to TRBD2. Germline loops: CDR1 SGHNT, CDR2 YENEEA. CDR3 size: 11 residues. Here the CDR3 reads CASSLGLASDF. CDR3 DNA: TGTGCCAGCAGCCTCGGACTAGCGAGCGACTTC.

V usage is TRBV9 and J usage is TRBJ2-1; tentative D call: TRBD1 (5 bases). The CDR3 length is 17 residues. Trimming cost V 0 bases and J 0 bases, with 13 bases left between them. Germline CDR1 SGDLS, CDR2 YYNGEE. CDR3 sequence reads: CASSVGEGVSSYNEQFF. CDR3 in DNA: TGTGCCAGCAGCGTAGGGGAAGGGGTCAGCTCCTACAATGAGCAGTTCTTC.

This clone was seen only once. CDR3 amino acids: CASSPGRWITPGNTDTQYF. The CDR3 nucleotides are TGTGCCAGCAGTCCCGGAAGGTGGATCACGCCGGGGAACACAGATACGCAGTATTTT. V gene TRBV28 combines with J gene TRBJ2-3, with D possibly being TRBD2 (5 bases). This CDR3 is 19 amino acids long. V gave up 5 bases and J gave up 2 bases, with 26 bases separating them. Germline V CDR1 and CDR2: MDHEN, SYDVKM.

V is TRBV27 and J is TRBJ2-3; the D call may be TRBD1 or TRBD2 (5 bases each). This CDR3 spans 15 amino acids. V gave up 2 bases and J gave up 1 base, with 10 bases separating them. Looked up from germline, CDR1 is MNHEY and CDR2 is SMNVEV (reference sequence). The DNA for the CDR3 is TGTGCCAGCAGTTTAGGGGCCGGGGGCACAGATACGCAGTATTTT. Its translation is CASSLGAGGTDTQYF.

This chain uses TRBV19 with TRBJ2-7, with 7 bases fitting TRBD1. The J segment lost 3 bases and the V segment lost 5 bases, leaving 4 bases of the junction unmatched. Germline loops: CDR1 LNHDA, CDR2 SQIVND (reference sequence). This CDR3 has 13 amino acids. The CDR3 protein is CASSPTGNYEQYF. The CDR3 DNA is TGTGCCAGTAGTCCGACAGGGAACTACGAGCAGTACTTC.

V usage is TRBV6-6 and J usage is TRBJ1-1, with TRBD1 identical over 7 bases. Germline lookup yields CDR1 MNHNY and CDR2 SVGAGI (reference sequence). With 6 bases clipped from V and 2 bases from J, the junction kept 9 bases outside the gene matches. This CDR3 has 15 residues. CDR3 protein: CASRTRDSQNTEAFF. The CDR3 nucleotides are TGTGCCAGCAGGACCCGGGACAGCCAAAACACTGAAGCTTTCTTT.

The rearrangement links TRBV28 to TRBJ1-1; 8 nucleotides line up with TRBD1. V dropped 10 bases and J dropped 5; count of bases not matched to a gene: 9. The CDR3 contains 13 residues. The germline CDR1 and CDR2 sequences are MDHEN and SYDVKM. The CDR3, as DNA: TGTGCCACCCTCGGACAGGGAGAAACTGAAGCTTTCTTT. Translation gives CATLGQGETEAFF.

The chain uses TRBV29-1 and TRBJ1-1; unclear D gene. The CDR3 is made up of 12 amino acids. Germline V gene data show CDR1 as SQVTM and CDR2 as ANQGSEA. With 4 bases removed from V and 1 base from J, the gap between germline ends came to 7 bases. For the CDR3, the DNA is TGCAGCGTTGTACCACCGAACACTGAAGCTTTCTTT. Amino acids: CSVVPPNTEAFF. Based on the CDR3 plus reference TRBV29-1 and TRBJ1-1, the full variable domain is SAVISQKPSRDICQRGTSLTIQCQVDSQVTMMFWYRQQPGQSLTLIATANQGSEATYESGFVIDKFPISRPNLTFSTLTVSNMSPEDSSIYLCSVVPPNTEAFFGQGTRLTVV.

The chain joins TRBV6-5 to TRBJ2-7, with TRBD1 as a possible D gene (5 bases). V was pared by 2 bases and J by 3 bases, with 11 bases between. CDR1 is MNHEY and CDR2 is SVGAGI in the germline V gene. There are 14 residues in the CDR3. The CDR3 protein is CASSYGRALYEQYF. In nucleotides, the CDR3 is TGTGCCAGCAGTTACGGCAGGGCACTCTACGAGCAGTACTTC.

The rearrangement uses TRBV7-9 and TRBJ2-3; D is undetermined. Per germline, CDR1 SEHNR and CDR2 FQNEAQ (reference sequence). The CDR3 totals 11 residues. The germline V and J ends were trimmed by 8 bases and 6 bases, with 9 bases remaining between them. The CDR3 is CASDSADTQYF. CDR3 coding DNA: TGTGCCAGCGACTCAGCGGATACGCAGTATTTT.

The V call is TRBV6-5, the J call TRBJ1-2; unclear D gene. Looked up from germline, CDR1 is MNHEY and CDR2 is SVGAGI. This CDR3 comprises 13 residues. V lost 6 bases, J lost 1 base, and 9 bases lay in between. CDR3: CASRLSDNYGYTF. The DNA of the CDR3 is TGTGCCAGCAGACTCAGTGATAACTATGGCTACACCTTC.

The rearrangement links TRBV11-3 to TRBJ2-1; 7 positions agree with TRBD2. The CDR3 totals 17 residues. The V and J ends lost 1 base and 7 bases, in that order; junction bases with no gene match: 13. Germline CDR1 is SGHNT and CDR2 is YENEEA. For the CDR3, the DNA is TGTGCCAGCAGCTTAGTATTGGGGGAGGGTGCTGGGAATGAGCAGTTCTTC. Its translation is CASSLVLGEGAGNEQFF.

The chain has TRBV7-2 and TRBJ2-1; D not resolved. V was shortened by 2 bases and J by 1 base, with 12 bases between the two germline ends. The CDR3 extends over 16 amino acids. The V gene's germline CDR1 is SGHTA and CDR2 FQGNSA. The CDR3 nucleotides read TGTGCCAGCAGCTTAAGGCTGCGACCTTCCTACAATGAGCAGTTCTTC. Translated: CASSLRLRPSYNEQFF.

The J gene is TRBJ1-1, the V gene TRBV9; D might be TRBD1 (5 bases). V shed 0 bases and J shed 4 bases, with 16 bases lying between them. CDR3 length: 16 amino acids. Germline V gene data show CDR1 as SGDLS and CDR2 as YYNGEE. The CDR3 DNA sequence: TGTGCCAGCAGCGTAGTGGTGAGCAGGGTGGGCACTGAAGCTTTCTTT. Encoded protein: CASSVVVSRVGTEAFF.

This rearrangement joins TRBV4-1 to TRBJ2-1; D gene unclear. Germline values: CDR1 MGHRA, CDR2 YSYEKL. Trimming pared 1 base from V and 0 bases from J, leaving 16 bases between. The CDR3 has 18 amino acids. The CDR3 loop is CASSQAVKYGASYNEQFF. DNA of the CDR3: TGCGCCAGCAGCCAAGCGGTTAAGTACGGCGCCTCCTACAATGAGCAGTTCTTC.

The chain employs TRBV11-2 and TRBJ2-7; 8 bases map to TRBD1. The V segment lost 3 bases and the J segment 3 bases; nucleotides outside the gene matches: 7. Germline-derived CDR1 and CDR2 are SGHAT and FQNNGV. This CDR3 comprises 15 residues. The CDR3 DNA reads as TGTGCCAGCAGCTTGACAAGCGGACAGGGCTACGAGCAGTACTTC. It is translated as CASSLTSGQGYEQYF. Drawing the rest from reference TRBV11-2 and TRBJ2-7, the complete variable domain is EAGVAQSPRYKIIEKRQSVAFWCNPISGHATLYWYQQILGQGPKLLIQFQNNGVVDDSQLPKDRFSAERLKGVDSTLKIQPAKLEDSAVYLCASSLTSGQGYEQYFGPGTRLTVT.

The rearrangement joins TRBV27 to TRBJ1-6; D remains ambiguous. The CDR3 has 16 residues. Trimming stripped 2 bases from V and 1 base from J, with 9 bases between. The germline V gene encodes CDR1 MNHEY and CDR2 SMNVEV (reference sequence). DNA of the CDR3: TGTGCCAGCAGTTTAATCGCAGGTTCCTATAATTCACCCCTCCACTTT. Amino acid sequence: CASSLIAGSYNSPLHF.